These 6 T cell receptor beta chains were all obtained from the same sample, sequenced in a study of blood T cell repertoires in COVID-19. This table comes from immunoSEQ multiplex PCR, and its TCRdb copy is limited to in-frame clones, with some not included. The sample carries tens of thousands of clones, more than 60% recorded once. The sequencing input was peripheral blood. The origin of the receptors is a man in his sixties with active COVID-19.

This chain joins TRBV20-1 and TRBJ2-3, with D unresolved. Trimming stripped 3 bases from V and 0 bases from J, with 7 bases between. Germline values: CDR1 DFQATT, CDR2 SNEGSKA (reference sequence). The CDR3 length is 13 residues. The CDR3 is CSASRLSTDTQYF. The CDR3, as DNA: TGCAGTGCTAGTAGACTTAGCACAGATACGCAGTATTTT.

This sequence joins TRBV10-1 and TRBJ1-1; D might be TRBD1 (6 bases). V was cut by 5 bases and J by 3 bases, with 10 bases left in between. Germline CDR1 reads WNHNN; CDR2 reads SYGVQD (reference sequence). CDR3 size: 13 residues. In nucleotides, the CDR3 is TGCGCCAGCAGTCCGGGACAATACACTGAAGCTTTCTTT. It encodes CASSPGQYTEAFF.

This chain connects TRBV4-1 to TRBJ2-2; D gene uncertain. Germline CDR1 MGHRA, CDR2 YSYEKL. Trimming stripped 1 base from V and 3 bases from J, with 6 bases between. The CDR3 loop spans 14 amino acids. Here the CDR3 DNA reads TGCGCCAGCAGCCAAGTCCCCTACACCGGGGAGCTGTTTTTT. As protein: CASSQVPYTGELFF.

The chain has TRBV7-8 and TRBJ2-2; 13 bases map to TRBD2. The CDR3 is 16 residues long. Unmatched junction bases numbered 3, after V lost 3 bases and J lost 5 bases. Germline CDR1 SGHVS, CDR2 FQNEAQ. DNA for the CDR3: TGTGCCAGCAGCTTGACTAGCGGGGGGCGTACCGGGGAGCTGTTTTTT. It codes for CASSLTSGGRTGELFF.

V is TRBV5-4 and J is TRBJ1-1; a possible D gene is TRBD1 (5 bases). V was clipped by 2 bases and J by 4 bases, with 15 bases between them. Germline V CDR1 and CDR2: SGHNT, YYREEE (reference sequence). The CDR3 totals 15 residues. For the CDR3, the DNA is TGTGCCAGCAGCTTCGGCCAGGGAATTGGCACTGAAGCTTTCTTT. This gives the protein CASSFGQGIGTEAFF.

The chain couples TRBV5-1 to TRBJ1-3; 7 bases match TRBD1. With V trimmed by 4 bases and J by 1 base, 2 bases remained unmatched. Germline assignment: CDR1 SGHRS and CDR2 YFSETQ. The CDR3 length is 14 residues. The CDR3 nucleotides read TGCGCCAGCAGCCAGGGACAGTCTGGAAACACCATATATTTT. This sequence encodes CASSQGQSGNTIYF. Variable domain in full (rest from reference TRBV5-1 and TRBJ1-3): KAGVTQTPRYLIKTRGQQVTLSCSPISGHRSVSWYQQTPGQGLQFLFEYFSETQRNKGNFPGRFSGRQFSNSRSEMNVSTLELGDSALYLCASSQGQSGNTIYFGEGSWLTVV.